One and the same sample provided the 29 T cell receptor beta chains below, sequenced in a study of regulatory T cells in long-lasting Graves disease. This sample's time point: newly diagnosed GD, antithyroid drugs for less than 3 months. RNA from PBMCs was the source of the TCR library. Arm-PCR of CDR3 regions with iRepertoire HTBI primers generated TCR beta libraries. TCRdb called the multiplex PCR reads again in MiXCR, with one record for every CDR3 protein. The repertoire has approximately 560,000 distinct CDR3 sequences, about 15% of them found once; the top ten carry approximately 12%. The sample was also linked to a second study, of T cells in Graves' hyperthyroidism and ophthalmopathy.

Here the sequenced sample was peripheral blood mononuclear cells (PBMCs), taken at new diagnosis, from a patient treated with antithyroid drugs. These receptors originate from a man between 18 and 29 years old with Graves disease.

CDR3 sequence (DNA): TGTGCCAGCAGCGTAGGACAGGGGGGCTATGGCTACACCTTC. This encodes CASSVGQGGYGYTF. This chain joins TRBV9 and TRBJ1-2; 9 positions agree with TRBD1. Losses at the gene ends were 0 bases for V and 4 bases for J; bases not matched to a gene: 1. CDR3 length: 14 residues. The germline V gene encodes CDR1 SGDLS and CDR2 YYNGEE.

V gene TRBV5-1 combines with J gene TRBJ2-1; 9 bases match TRBD2. V shed 3 bases and J 6 bases; nucleotides not matched to a gene: 7. The CDR3 totals 15 residues. The germline CDR1 and CDR2 sequences are SGHRS and YFSETQ. The CDR3, as DNA: TGCGCCAGCAGCTCCAGCGGGAGGAGTGTCAATGAGCAGTTCTTC. The encoded protein is CASSSSGRSVNEQFF.

Of note for this clonotype: One base away lies a much larger clone, so this may be a sequencing read error. The gene calls are TRBV12-5 and TRBJ1-2, with 7 bases that match TRBD1. This CDR3 has 13 residues. Trimming removed 6 bases from V and 6 bases from J; junction bases left unmatched: 7. The germline CDR1 and CDR2 sequences are LGHNT and FRNRAP. This CDR3 reads CASGSGTADGYTF. The CDR3 DNA sequence: TGTGCTAGTGGCTCAGGGACAGCTGATGGCTACACCTTC.

V usage is TRBV6-1 and J usage is TRBJ2-1; D may correspond to TRBD1 or TRBD2 (5 bases each). The germline V gene encodes CDR1 MNHNS and CDR2 SASEGT. V shed 8 bases and J shed 7 bases, with 21 bases lying between them. The CDR3 extends over 15 amino acids. The CDR3, as DNA: TGTGCCAGCCGAGAGGGGACGTGGACACGAAATGAGCAGTTCTTC. Protein: CASREGTWTRNEQFF.

This clonotype has a count of ten or more. V gene TRBV20-1 combines with J gene TRBJ2-3; 10 bases map to TRBD1. The V gene end was trimmed by 3 bases and the J gene end by 1 base; junction bases not matched to a gene: 4. Germline V gene lookup returns CDR1 DFQATT and CDR2 SNEGSKA (reference sequence). This CDR3 region has 15 residues. CDR3 residues: CSARDGTGGTDTQYF. CDR3 bases: TGCAGTGCTAGGGACGGGACAGGGGGCACAGATACGCAGTATTTT.

In this sample, this clonotype turned up a few times. The gene calls are TRBV6-5 and TRBJ2-7; possible D gene TRBD1, 7 bases. Trimming took 0 bases from V and 2 from J, leaving 11 bases between them. The CDR3 consists of 15 residues. Germline V gene data show CDR1 as MNHEY and CDR2 as SVGAGI. CDR3 loop: CASSYSSGGTYEQYF. For the CDR3, the DNA is TGTGCCAGCAGTTACTCTTCAGGGGGGACCTACGAGCAGTACTTC.

This clonotype was recorded at least ten times. The CDR3 sequence is CASSPSDSGANVLTF. For the CDR3, the DNA is TGTGCCAGTAGTCCCTCGGACTCTGGGGCCAACGTCCTGACTTTC. The J gene is TRBJ2-6, the V gene TRBV19; D is unclear. This CDR3 is 15 amino acids long. Trimming cost V 5 bases and J 0 bases, with 8 bases left between them. From germline, CDR1 is LNHDA and CDR2 SQIVND (reference sequence).

The chain employs TRBV27 and TRBJ2-7, with 10 bases fitting TRBD2. CDR1 and CDR2 (germline): MNHEY, SMNVEV (reference sequence). The junction had 14 bases not matched to a gene; V was cut back by 3 bases and J by 6 bases. The CDR3 loop spans 17 amino acids. The CDR3 DNA follows: TGTGCCAGCAGTTTTTCCCCAGCGGGAGGGCCAGGATCCGAGCAGTACTTC. It yields the protein CASSFSPAGGPGSEQYF.

This clonotype has a handful of counts. The rearrangement links TRBV14 to TRBJ2-7, with D possibly matching TRBD2 (6 bases). CDR1 is SGHDN and CDR2 is FVKESK in the germline V gene. The CDR3 is 16 residues long. V lost 3 bases and J lost 2, with 17 bases in between. CDR3 nucleotides: TGTGCCAGCAGCCACCGACCCTACGGGGAGGCCTACGAGCAGTACTTC. As protein: CASSHRPYGEAYEQYF. The variable domain in full, with the rest retrieved from reference TRBV14 and TRBJ2-7, is EAGVTQFPSHSVIEKGQTVTLRCDPISGHDNLYWYRRVMGKEIKFLLHFVKESKQDESGMPNNRFLAERTGGTYSTLKVQPAELEDSGVYFCASSHRPYGEAYEQYFGPGTRLTVT.

This clonotype was recorded many times. This chain links TRBV12-3 or TRBV12-4 with TRBJ2-2; 11 bases are a match to TRBD2. V shed 7 bases, J shed 3 bases, and the junction held 13 bases outside the gene matches. CDR3 length: 18 amino acids. The CDR3 DNA follows: TGTGCCAGCACACGAGGGCGACTAGCGGGGAGCGACACCGGGGAGCTGTTTTTT. Its protein product is CASTRGRLAGSDTGELFF.

The DNA of the CDR3 is TGTGCCAGCAGCCCGGAGCGCAGGAGCTACGAGCAGTACTTC. Amino acid sequence: CASSPERRSYEQYF. This chain links TRBV9 with TRBJ2-7, with D unclear. V shed 4 bases and J shed 3 bases, with 14 bases lying between them. The CDR3 length is 14 residues. Germline V gene lookup returns CDR1 SGDLS and CDR2 YYNGEE.

This clonotype has a count of ten or more. The V call is TRBV20-1, the J call TRBJ1-4, with 8 bases lining up with TRBD1. V was pared by 5 bases and J by 6 bases, with 8 bases of the junction left unmatched. The germline gives CDR1 DFQATT, CDR2 SNEGSKA (reference sequence). The CDR3 loop spans 14 amino acids. Written as DNA, the CDR3 is TGCAGTGCTGCCCCCGGGACAGGAGATGAAAAACTGTTTTTT. This encodes CSAAPGTGDEKLFF.

J is TRBJ2-7 and V is TRBV18; the D is unclear. CDR3 length: 14 amino acids. V shed 2 bases and J shed 2 bases, with 10 bases lying between them. The V gene's germline CDR1 is KGHSH and CDR2 LQKENI. CDR3 loop: CASSPLEPPYEQYF. CDR3 sequence (DNA): TGTGCCAGCTCACCATTAGAACCGCCCTACGAGCAGTACTTC.

This clonotype turned up a few times. The V gene is TRBV9, the J gene TRBJ2-7; no firm D call. CDR3 length equals 14 residues. With 0 bases removed from V and 2 bases from J, the gap between germline ends came to 9 bases. CDR1 is SGDLS, CDR2 YYNGEE, per germline. The chain's CDR3 is CASSVGGTPYEQYF. CDR3 DNA sequence: TGTGCCAGCAGCGTAGGAGGAACCCCCTACGAGCAGTACTTC.

CDR3 nucleotide sequence: TGTGCCTGGAGTGTACAGGGTACCGATCAGCCCCAGCATTTT. As protein: CAWSVQGTDQPQHF. J is TRBJ1-5 and V is TRBV30; TRBD1 might be the D (6 bases). Trimming took off 0 bases at V and 5 bases at J, with 11 bases between the two ends. This CDR3 contains 14 residues. The germline CDR1 and CDR2 sequences are GTSNPN and SVGIG (reference sequence).

The CDR3 protein is CASSPSWAGGNTIYF. CDR3 sequence (DNA): TGCGCCAGCAGCCCTTCTTGGGCTGGTGGAAACACCATATATTTT. The V and J genes are TRBV5-1 and TRBJ1-3; D remains ambiguous. V was trimmed by 4 bases and J by 3 bases, leaving 14 bases between them. Germline V gives CDR1 SGHRS, CDR2 YFSETQ. The CDR3 loop spans 15 amino acids. The entire variable domain, with the rest obtained from reference TRBV5-1 and TRBJ1-3, is as follows: KAGVTQTPRYLIKTRGQQVTLSCSPISGHRSVSWYQQTPGQGLQFLFEYFSETQRNKGNFPGRFSGRQFSNSRSEMNVSTLELGDSALYLCASSPSWAGGNTIYFGEGSWLTVV.

V gene TRBV20-1 combines with J gene TRBJ1-3; D is ambiguous. Trimming pared 3 bases from V and 0 bases from J, leaving 12 bases between. The CDR3 loop spans 15 amino acids. Germline CDR1 reads DFQATT; CDR2 reads SNEGSKA (reference sequence). CDR3 sequence: CSARDPASSGNTIYF. Written as DNA, the CDR3 is TGCAGTGCTAGGGATCCGGCCAGCTCTGGAAACACCATATATTTT.

This rearrangement joins TRBV2 to TRBJ1-2, with D uncertain. CDR3 length: 15 amino acids. From germline, CDR1 is SNHLY and CDR2 FYNNEI. The V end was cut by 2 bases, the J end by 5 bases, with 15 bases between. CDR3 nucleotides: TGTGCCAGCAGTGAACGTAGTTCCGGGCCTTATGGCTACACCTTC. The encoded protein is CASSERSSGPYGYTF. Variable domain in full (rest from reference TRBV2 and TRBJ1-2): EPEVTQTPSHQVTQMGQEVILRCVPISNHLYFYWYRQILGQKVEFLVSFYNNEISEKSEIFDDQFSVERPDGSNFTLKIRSTKLEDSAMYFCASSERSSGPYGYTFGSGTRLTVV.

This clonotype was recorded many times. The V call is TRBV27, the J call TRBJ2-3; D is ambiguous. V lost 5 bases and J lost 6, with 9 bases in between. Germline V CDR1 and CDR2: MNHEY, SMNVEV (reference sequence). The CDR3 totals 12 residues. CDR3 in amino acids: CASSARVDTQYF. CDR3 in DNA: TGTGCCAGCAGTGCCCGGGTCGATACGCAGTATTTT.

About this clonotype itself: This likely came from a read error, as a far larger clone is one base away. The gene calls are TRBV11-2 and TRBJ2-5, with unresolved D. Per the germline V gene, CDR1 is SGHAT and CDR2 is FQNNGV. CDR3 length: 12 amino acids. The CDR3, as DNA: TGTGCCGGCAGCTTAGAGGTTGGGCCTCAGTACTTC. Translation gives CAGSLEVGPQYF. The variable domain in full, completed from reference TRBV11-2 and TRBJ2-5, reads EAGVAQSPRYKIIEKRQSVAFWCNPISGHATLYWYQQILGQGPKLLIQFQNNGVVDDSQLPKDRFSAERLKGVDSTLKIQPAKLEDSAVYLCAGSLEVGPQYFGPGTRLLVL.

CDR3 coding DNA: TGTGCCAGTCGGGACAGCCCTAACTATGGCTACACCTTC. Encoded protein: CASRDSPNYGYTF. J is TRBJ1-2 and V is TRBV19; 7 bases are shared with TRBD1. With 8 bases clipped from V and 0 bases from J, the junction kept 3 bases outside the gene matches. The CDR3 loop spans 13 amino acids. Germline V gene data show CDR1 as LNHDA and CDR2 as SQIVND (reference sequence). Full variable domain (remainder filled in from reference TRBV19 and TRBJ1-2): DGGITQSPKYLFRKEGQNVTLSCEQNLNHDAMYWYRQDPGQGLRLIYYSQIVNDFQKGDIAEGYSVSREKKESFPLTVTSAQKNPTAFYLCASRDSPNYGYTFGSGTRLTVV.

Only a few counts were recorded for this clonotype. This chain joins TRBV29-1 and TRBJ1-4; unclear D gene. This CDR3 is 13 amino acids long. CDR1 and CDR2 from the germline V gene are SQVTM and ANQGSEA. The V and J ends lost 5 bases and 0 bases respectively, with 7 bases between them. The CDR3 DNA is TGCAGCGTTCGAGCTGCAACTAATGAAAAACTGTTTTTT. Its protein product is CSVRAATNEKLFF.

The gene calls are TRBV5-1 and TRBJ1-4, with D possibly matching TRBD1 (5 bases). V was cut by 0 bases and J by 4 bases, with 10 bases left in between. CDR1 and CDR2 from the germline V gene are SGHRS and YFSETQ. The CDR3 runs 15 residues. CDR3 in amino acids: CASSLGQNNNEKLFF. The CDR3 region has the DNA TGCGCCAGCAGCTTGGGACAGAACAATAATGAAAAACTGTTTTTT.

This clonotype was observed a handful of times. The chain couples TRBV12-3 or TRBV12-4 to TRBJ2-3; D is ambiguous. Between the trimmed V and J ends, which lost 8 bases and 2 bases, there was a span of 11 bases. The CDR3 has 13 residues. The CDR3 DNA sequence: TGTGCCAGCGGCCCCCTGATCACAGATACGCAGTATTTT. Translating it yields CASGPLITDTQYF.

To note about this clonotype: This may stem from a read error, because a much larger clone lies one nucleotide away. The chain couples TRBV7-9 to TRBJ2-7; 9 nucleotides agree with TRBD2. Germline V lookup: CDR1 SEHNR, CDR2 FQNEAQ (reference sequence). V shed 6 bases, J shed 7 bases, and the junction held 13 bases outside the gene matches. The CDR3 runs 15 residues. CDR3 loop: CASSPRGSGSNEQYF. In nucleotides, the CDR3 is TGTGCCAGCAGTCCCCGCGGTAGCGGGAGCAATGAGCAGTACTTC.

The chain couples TRBV4-2 to TRBJ1-1, with 9 positions matching TRBD1. Per germline, CDR1 LGHNA and CDR2 YNFKEQ. V lost 2 bases and J lost 7; bases outside the gene matches: 5. This CDR3 is built from 14 residues. The chain's CDR3 is CASSQNRGRSEAFF. CDR3 nucleotides: TGTGCCAGCAGCCAAAACAGGGGGCGAAGTGAAGCTTTCTTT.

In DNA, the CDR3 is TGTGCCAGCAGTTACCTAGCGGGAGGAGGAGAGCAGTACTTC. It is translated as CASSYLAGGGEQYF. This rearrangement joins TRBV27 to TRBJ2-7; 11 nucleotides line up with TRBD2. The CDR3 covers 14 residues. Germline V gene lookup returns CDR1 MNHEY and CDR2 SMNVEV (reference sequence). Unmatched junction bases numbered 6, after V lost 4 bases and J lost 7 bases.

V usage is TRBV28 and J usage is TRBJ1-6; possible D gene TRBD1, 5 bases. V gave up 8 bases and J gave up 0 bases, with 11 bases separating them. The CDR3 extends over 15 amino acids. Germline assignment: CDR1 MDHEN and CDR2 SYDVKM. The CDR3 reads CASAGQGSYNSPLHF. In nucleotides, the CDR3 is TGTGCCAGCGCGGGGCAAGGCTCCTATAATTCACCCCTCCACTTT.

This clonotype was recorded many times. The V gene is TRBV3-1, the J gene TRBJ2-3, with 11 bases aligning to TRBD2. Looked up from germline, CDR1 is LGHDT and CDR2 is YNNKEL (reference sequence). The CDR3 is 18 amino acids. V shed 0 bases and J 5 bases; nucleotides not matched to a gene: 10. Here the CDR3 DNA reads TGTGCCAGCAGCCAAGATGGGTCTAGCGGGGGGCGACTAGATACGCAGTATTTT. This translates into CASSQDGSSGGRLDTQYF.